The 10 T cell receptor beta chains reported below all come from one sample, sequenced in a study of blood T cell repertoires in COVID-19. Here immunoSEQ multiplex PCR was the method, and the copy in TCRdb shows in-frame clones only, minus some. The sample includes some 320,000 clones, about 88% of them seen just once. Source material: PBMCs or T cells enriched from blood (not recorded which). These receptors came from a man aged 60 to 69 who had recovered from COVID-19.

CDR3 in DNA: TGTGCCAGCAGCTTACAACCGAGGGGGACAGGGAAAATTGGACTGTTTTTT. Its translation is CASSLQPRGTGKIGLFF. J is TRBJ1-4 and V is TRBV11-2; 9 bases agree with TRBD1. Germline V gives CDR1 SGHAT, CDR2 FQNNGV. CDR3 length: 17 amino acids. V was clipped by 2 bases and J by 13 bases; unmatched bases: 17.

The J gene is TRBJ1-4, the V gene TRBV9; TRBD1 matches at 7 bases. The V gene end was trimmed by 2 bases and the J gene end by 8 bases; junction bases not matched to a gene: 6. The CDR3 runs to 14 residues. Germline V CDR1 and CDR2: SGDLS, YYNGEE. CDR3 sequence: CASSVSTGSEKLFF. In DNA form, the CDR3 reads TGTGCCAGCAGCGTCTCGACAGGGAGCGAAAAACTGTTTTTT.

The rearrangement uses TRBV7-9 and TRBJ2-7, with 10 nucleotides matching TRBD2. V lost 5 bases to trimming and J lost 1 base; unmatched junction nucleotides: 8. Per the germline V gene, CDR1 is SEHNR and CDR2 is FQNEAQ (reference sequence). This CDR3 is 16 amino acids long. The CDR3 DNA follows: TGTGCCAGCAGCCCTACGGCGGGACTAGCGTCCTACGAGCAGTACTTC. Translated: CASSPTAGLASYEQYF.

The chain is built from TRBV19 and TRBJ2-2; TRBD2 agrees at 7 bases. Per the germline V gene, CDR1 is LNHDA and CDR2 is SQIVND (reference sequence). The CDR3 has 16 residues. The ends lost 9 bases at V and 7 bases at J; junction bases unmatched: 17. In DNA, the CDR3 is TGTGCCAGCCGAGGGTTCGGCGGGAGTAATGACGGGGAGCTGTTTTTT. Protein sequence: CASRGFGGSNDGELFF.

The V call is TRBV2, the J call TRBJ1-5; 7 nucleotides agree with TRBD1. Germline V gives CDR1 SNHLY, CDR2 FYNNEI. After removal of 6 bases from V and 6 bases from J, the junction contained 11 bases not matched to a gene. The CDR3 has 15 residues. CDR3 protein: CASRDRQGVPQPQHF. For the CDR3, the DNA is TGTGCCAGCAGAGACCGACAGGGAGTGCCTCAGCCCCAGCATTTT.

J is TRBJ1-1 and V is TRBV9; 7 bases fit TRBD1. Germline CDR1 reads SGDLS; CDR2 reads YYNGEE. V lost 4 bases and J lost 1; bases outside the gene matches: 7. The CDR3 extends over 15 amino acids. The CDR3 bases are TGTGCCAGCAGCCCCCGACAGGGTAAGAACACTGAAGCTTTCTTT. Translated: CASSPRQGKNTEAFF.

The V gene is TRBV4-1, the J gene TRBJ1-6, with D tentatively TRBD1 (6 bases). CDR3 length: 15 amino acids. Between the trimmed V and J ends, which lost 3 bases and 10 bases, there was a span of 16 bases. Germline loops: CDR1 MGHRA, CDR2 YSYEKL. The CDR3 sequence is CASSQEQGIRSPLHF. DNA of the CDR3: TGCGCCAGCAGCCAGGAACAGGGTATACGGTCACCCCTCCACTTT.

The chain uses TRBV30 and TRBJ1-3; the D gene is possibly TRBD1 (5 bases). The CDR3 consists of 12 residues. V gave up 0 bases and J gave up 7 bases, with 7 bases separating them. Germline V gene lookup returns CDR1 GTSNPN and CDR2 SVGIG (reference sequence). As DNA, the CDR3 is TGTGCCTGGAGTGTCGGGGGGAACACCATATATTTT. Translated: CAWSVGGNTIYF.

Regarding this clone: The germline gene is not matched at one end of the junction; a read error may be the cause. CDR3 DNA sequence: TGTGCCAGCAGCCAAGATTGGGCGGACAGGGGCAACTTC. Translating gives CASSQDWADRGNF. The chain uses TRBV3-1 (or the pseudogene TRBV3-2) and TRBJ2-5; 9 bases are a match to TRBD1. The CDR3 is 13 residues long. Germline-derived CDR1 and CDR2 are LGHDT and YNNKEL (reference sequence).

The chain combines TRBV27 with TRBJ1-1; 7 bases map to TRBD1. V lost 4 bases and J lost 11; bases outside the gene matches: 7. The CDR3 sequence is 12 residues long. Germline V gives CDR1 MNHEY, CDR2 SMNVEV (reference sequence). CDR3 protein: CASSSATGSAFF. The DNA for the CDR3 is TGTGCCAGCAGTTCAGCGACAGGGTCGGCTTTCTTT.